A single sample is the source of the 20 T cell receptor beta chains below, sequenced in a study of shared clonotypes between healthy human individuals. TCRdb's copy holds only in-frame clones and misses some; the assay was immunoSEQ multiplex PCR. The data contain about 2.3 million clones, around 90% of them singletons. Sequenced material: naive CD4+ T cells from PBMCs. Subset specified: CD45RA+ positively selected. The receptors originated from a man younger than 35 in good health. Some clones in this sample may be carry-over from other donors' samples.

The J gene is TRBJ2-1, the V gene TRBV7-2, with a possible D match to TRBD1 (6 bases). The ends were cut back, 2 bases at V and 2 bases at J, with 13 bases in the middle. The CDR3 totals 16 residues. The germline V gene encodes CDR1 SGHTA and CDR2 FQGNSA. CDR3 DNA: TGTGCCAGCAGCTTATCGCTCGGACAGCCCTACAATGAGCAGTTCTTC. It codes for CASSLSLGQPYNEQFF.

This chain links TRBV19 with TRBJ1-1, with TRBD1 matching over 8 bases. J gave up 1 base and V 3 bases, and 7 bases lay outside the gene matches. The germline V gene has CDR1 LNHDA and CDR2 SQIVND (reference sequence). The CDR3 spans 16 residues. DNA of the CDR3: TGTGCCAGTAGTATTTTGGTCGGACAGGGGAACACTGAAGCTTTCTTT. Residues: CASSILVGQGNTEAFF.

V and J are TRBV7-2 and TRBJ2-1, with a possible D match to TRBD1 (6 bases). Trimming removed 5 bases at V and 6 bases at J, with 11 bases between. This CDR3 has 13 residues. Germline CDR1 reads SGHTA; CDR2 reads FQGNSA. DNA of the CDR3: TGTGCCAGCAGCGCCCAGACAGGCAATGAGCAGTTCTTC. Its translation: CASSAQTGNEQFF.

The chain recombines TRBV7-2 with TRBJ2-7; D is ambiguous. Germline assignment: CDR1 SGHTA and CDR2 FQGNSA. CDR3 size: 11 residues. The germline V and J ends were trimmed by 5 bases and 7 bases, with 9 bases remaining between them. The CDR3 loop reads CASSPQEEQYF. CDR3 coding DNA: TGTGCCAGCAGCCCGCAAGAAGAGCAGTACTTC.

The genes are TRBV6-5 and TRBJ1-2; D unresolved. Germline V gene lookup returns CDR1 MNHEY and CDR2 SVGAGI. The CDR3 is 13 amino acids. The V and J ends lost 0 bases and 8 bases respectively, with 10 bases between them. The CDR3: CASSYSRRLGYTF. In nucleotides, the CDR3 is TGTGCCAGCAGTTACTCCCGGAGACTCGGCTACACCTTC.

Comments on this clone: This sample includes further DNA sequences coding for the same CDR3. The CDR3 spells CASSRGGQETQYF. CDR3 nucleotides: TGTGCCAGCAGTAGGGGCGGCCAAGAGACCCAGTACTTC. V and J are TRBV28 and TRBJ2-5; D perhaps matches TRBD1 (5 bases). Trimming left V 5 bases short and J 1 base short, with 8 bases between. From germline, CDR1 is MDHEN and CDR2 SYDVKM. The CDR3 is 13 amino acids.

The chain combines TRBV4-3 with TRBJ2-3, with unresolved D. The germline V gene has CDR1 LGHNA and CDR2 YSLEER. The CDR3 is 13 residues long. V dropped 4 bases and J dropped 3 bases, with 8 bases sitting between them. The chain's CDR3 is CASSLDMTDTQYF. CDR3 coding DNA: TGCGCCAGCAGCCTCGACATGACAGATACGCAGTATTTT.

CDR3 nucleotide sequence: TGTGCCAGCAGCCCTAATCTTGCCGGAAACACCATATATTTT. Encoded protein: CASSPNLAGNTIYF. The chain employs TRBV7-2 and TRBJ1-3; D unresolved. The V gene lost 5 bases and the J gene lost 4 bases, with 12 bases spanning the gap. The CDR3 runs 14 residues. Germline V gene sequence: CDR1 SGHTA, CDR2 FQGNSA.

The genes are TRBV10-1 and TRBJ2-7; 11 bases match TRBD1. CDR1 and CDR2 from the germline V gene are WNHNN and SYGVQD (reference sequence). The CDR3 spans 15 residues. J was trimmed by 0 bases and V by 5 bases; bases with no gene match: 3. The CDR3 is CASSPGTGGSYEQYF. The CDR3 DNA sequence: TGCGCCAGCAGTCCCGGGACAGGGGGCTCCTACGAGCAGTACTTC.

The V call is TRBV6-1, the J call TRBJ1-1; TRBD1 matches 7 bases. The CDR3 loop spans 14 amino acids. CDR1 and CDR2 (germline): MNHNS, SASEGT. The junction had 5 bases not matched to a gene; V was cut back by 2 bases and J by 5 bases. The CDR3 sequence is CASSEITGETEAFF. The CDR3 coding sequence is TGTGCCAGCAGTGAAATCACAGGGGAAACTGAAGCTTTCTTT.

The chain employs TRBV2 and TRBJ1-2; maybe TRBD1 (5 bases). Germline V gene sequence: CDR1 SNHLY, CDR2 FYNNEI. V was trimmed by 7 bases and J by 7 bases, leaving 13 bases between them. CDR3 length: 12 amino acids. CDR3 DNA sequence: TGTGCCAGCATCGGCAGGGCGGCTGGCTACACCTTC. It encodes CASIGRAAGYTF.

The table lists this clone with a count of one. The chain couples TRBV5-1 to TRBJ2-5; weak D call: TRBD2 (6 bases). Looked up from germline, CDR1 is SGHRS and CDR2 is YFSETQ. The CDR3 consists of 14 residues. With 5 bases removed from V and 1 base from J, the gap between germline ends came to 12 bases. The CDR3 sequence is CASRPEGIQETQYF. The CDR3 DNA reads TGCGCCAGCAGGCCGGAGGGAATCCAAGAGACCCAGTACTTC.

V is TRBV10-1 and J is TRBJ2-7; 7 bases map to TRBD2. The V gene's germline CDR1 is WNHNN and CDR2 SYGVQD (reference sequence). This CDR3 has 14 residues. J lost 2 bases, V lost 6 bases, and 7 bases had no gene match. CDR3 residues: CASRRPSGTYEQYF. The CDR3 bases are TGCGCCAGCAGACGTCCTAGCGGCACCTACGAGCAGTACTTC.

The V and J genes are TRBV2 and TRBJ2-6; 8 bases match TRBD1. Germline V gene sequence: CDR1 SNHLY, CDR2 FYNNEI. CDR3 length: 18 amino acids. The J segment lost 2 bases and the V segment lost 7 bases, leaving 13 bases of the junction unmatched. CDR3 protein: CASTQQGGFVAGANVLTF. The CDR3 DNA follows: TGTGCCAGCACTCAACAGGGGGGTTTCGTGGCTGGGGCCAACGTCCTGACTTTC.

J is TRBJ2-1 and V is TRBV4-2, with a tentative D call TRBD2 (6 bases). The CDR3 runs to 12 residues. Trimming stripped 3 bases from V and 7 bases from J, with 7 bases between. CDR1 LGHNA and CDR2 YNFKEQ come from the germline V gene. Here the CDR3 reads CASSQRGNEQFF. CDR3 DNA sequence: TGTGCCAGCAGCCAGCGGGGAAATGAGCAGTTCTTC.

The genes are TRBV4-1 and TRBJ2-7, with 9 bases aligning to TRBD2. CDR1 and CDR2 (germline): MGHRA, YSYEKL. V lost 4 bases to trimming and J lost 5 bases; unmatched junction nucleotides: 9. The CDR3 runs to 15 residues. The CDR3 protein is CASSRPSGTGNEQYF. The CDR3, as DNA: TGCGCCAGCAGCCGTCCTAGCGGGACCGGCAACGAGCAGTACTTC.

The V call is TRBV28, the J call TRBJ2-4; D may match TRBD1 or TRBD2 (6 bases each). Germline V gene lookup returns CDR1 MDHEN and CDR2 SYDVKM. Trimming took off 5 bases at V and 9 bases at J, with 14 bases between the two ends. This CDR3 is built from 13 residues. The CDR3, as DNA: TGTGCCAGCAGTGTAGGGGGGCCCCCCATTCAGTACTTC. Protein sequence: CASSVGGPPIQYF. The variable domain in full, with the rest retrieved from reference TRBV28 and TRBJ2-4, is DVKVTQSSRYLVKRTGEKVFLECVQDMDHENMFWYRQDPGLGLRLIYFSYDVKMKEKGDIPEGYSVSREKKERFSLILESASTNQTSMYLCASSVGGPPIQYFGAGTRLSVL.

The genes are TRBV11-3 and TRBJ1-2; no firm D call. The V end lost 2 bases, the J end lost 7 bases, and 11 bases lay between the germline ends. The germline V gene encodes CDR1 SGHNT and CDR2 YENEEA. CDR3 length equals 13 residues. CDR3 in DNA: TGTGCCAGCAGCTTATTCAAGGTGTGTGGCTACACCTTC. Protein product: CASSLFKVCGYTF.

The chain recombines TRBV18 with TRBJ2-7; 8 bases line up with TRBD1. J was trimmed by 3 bases and V by 5 bases; bases with no gene match: 6. Germline V lookup: CDR1 KGHSH, CDR2 LQKENI. CDR3 length equals 14 residues. The CDR3 DNA sequence: TGTGCCAGCTCAAAAACACAGGGGGACTACGAGCAGTACTTC. Its protein product is CASSKTQGDYEQYF.

The chain has TRBV6-1 and TRBJ2-7; D call uncertain. Per germline, CDR1 MNHNS and CDR2 SASEGT. V shed 1 base and J shed 1 base, with 8 bases lying between them. This CDR3 contains 14 residues. CDR3 coding DNA: TGTGCCAGCAGTGAAGGTTGGCAGTCCTACGAGCAGTACTTC. Its translation is CASSEGWQSYEQYF.